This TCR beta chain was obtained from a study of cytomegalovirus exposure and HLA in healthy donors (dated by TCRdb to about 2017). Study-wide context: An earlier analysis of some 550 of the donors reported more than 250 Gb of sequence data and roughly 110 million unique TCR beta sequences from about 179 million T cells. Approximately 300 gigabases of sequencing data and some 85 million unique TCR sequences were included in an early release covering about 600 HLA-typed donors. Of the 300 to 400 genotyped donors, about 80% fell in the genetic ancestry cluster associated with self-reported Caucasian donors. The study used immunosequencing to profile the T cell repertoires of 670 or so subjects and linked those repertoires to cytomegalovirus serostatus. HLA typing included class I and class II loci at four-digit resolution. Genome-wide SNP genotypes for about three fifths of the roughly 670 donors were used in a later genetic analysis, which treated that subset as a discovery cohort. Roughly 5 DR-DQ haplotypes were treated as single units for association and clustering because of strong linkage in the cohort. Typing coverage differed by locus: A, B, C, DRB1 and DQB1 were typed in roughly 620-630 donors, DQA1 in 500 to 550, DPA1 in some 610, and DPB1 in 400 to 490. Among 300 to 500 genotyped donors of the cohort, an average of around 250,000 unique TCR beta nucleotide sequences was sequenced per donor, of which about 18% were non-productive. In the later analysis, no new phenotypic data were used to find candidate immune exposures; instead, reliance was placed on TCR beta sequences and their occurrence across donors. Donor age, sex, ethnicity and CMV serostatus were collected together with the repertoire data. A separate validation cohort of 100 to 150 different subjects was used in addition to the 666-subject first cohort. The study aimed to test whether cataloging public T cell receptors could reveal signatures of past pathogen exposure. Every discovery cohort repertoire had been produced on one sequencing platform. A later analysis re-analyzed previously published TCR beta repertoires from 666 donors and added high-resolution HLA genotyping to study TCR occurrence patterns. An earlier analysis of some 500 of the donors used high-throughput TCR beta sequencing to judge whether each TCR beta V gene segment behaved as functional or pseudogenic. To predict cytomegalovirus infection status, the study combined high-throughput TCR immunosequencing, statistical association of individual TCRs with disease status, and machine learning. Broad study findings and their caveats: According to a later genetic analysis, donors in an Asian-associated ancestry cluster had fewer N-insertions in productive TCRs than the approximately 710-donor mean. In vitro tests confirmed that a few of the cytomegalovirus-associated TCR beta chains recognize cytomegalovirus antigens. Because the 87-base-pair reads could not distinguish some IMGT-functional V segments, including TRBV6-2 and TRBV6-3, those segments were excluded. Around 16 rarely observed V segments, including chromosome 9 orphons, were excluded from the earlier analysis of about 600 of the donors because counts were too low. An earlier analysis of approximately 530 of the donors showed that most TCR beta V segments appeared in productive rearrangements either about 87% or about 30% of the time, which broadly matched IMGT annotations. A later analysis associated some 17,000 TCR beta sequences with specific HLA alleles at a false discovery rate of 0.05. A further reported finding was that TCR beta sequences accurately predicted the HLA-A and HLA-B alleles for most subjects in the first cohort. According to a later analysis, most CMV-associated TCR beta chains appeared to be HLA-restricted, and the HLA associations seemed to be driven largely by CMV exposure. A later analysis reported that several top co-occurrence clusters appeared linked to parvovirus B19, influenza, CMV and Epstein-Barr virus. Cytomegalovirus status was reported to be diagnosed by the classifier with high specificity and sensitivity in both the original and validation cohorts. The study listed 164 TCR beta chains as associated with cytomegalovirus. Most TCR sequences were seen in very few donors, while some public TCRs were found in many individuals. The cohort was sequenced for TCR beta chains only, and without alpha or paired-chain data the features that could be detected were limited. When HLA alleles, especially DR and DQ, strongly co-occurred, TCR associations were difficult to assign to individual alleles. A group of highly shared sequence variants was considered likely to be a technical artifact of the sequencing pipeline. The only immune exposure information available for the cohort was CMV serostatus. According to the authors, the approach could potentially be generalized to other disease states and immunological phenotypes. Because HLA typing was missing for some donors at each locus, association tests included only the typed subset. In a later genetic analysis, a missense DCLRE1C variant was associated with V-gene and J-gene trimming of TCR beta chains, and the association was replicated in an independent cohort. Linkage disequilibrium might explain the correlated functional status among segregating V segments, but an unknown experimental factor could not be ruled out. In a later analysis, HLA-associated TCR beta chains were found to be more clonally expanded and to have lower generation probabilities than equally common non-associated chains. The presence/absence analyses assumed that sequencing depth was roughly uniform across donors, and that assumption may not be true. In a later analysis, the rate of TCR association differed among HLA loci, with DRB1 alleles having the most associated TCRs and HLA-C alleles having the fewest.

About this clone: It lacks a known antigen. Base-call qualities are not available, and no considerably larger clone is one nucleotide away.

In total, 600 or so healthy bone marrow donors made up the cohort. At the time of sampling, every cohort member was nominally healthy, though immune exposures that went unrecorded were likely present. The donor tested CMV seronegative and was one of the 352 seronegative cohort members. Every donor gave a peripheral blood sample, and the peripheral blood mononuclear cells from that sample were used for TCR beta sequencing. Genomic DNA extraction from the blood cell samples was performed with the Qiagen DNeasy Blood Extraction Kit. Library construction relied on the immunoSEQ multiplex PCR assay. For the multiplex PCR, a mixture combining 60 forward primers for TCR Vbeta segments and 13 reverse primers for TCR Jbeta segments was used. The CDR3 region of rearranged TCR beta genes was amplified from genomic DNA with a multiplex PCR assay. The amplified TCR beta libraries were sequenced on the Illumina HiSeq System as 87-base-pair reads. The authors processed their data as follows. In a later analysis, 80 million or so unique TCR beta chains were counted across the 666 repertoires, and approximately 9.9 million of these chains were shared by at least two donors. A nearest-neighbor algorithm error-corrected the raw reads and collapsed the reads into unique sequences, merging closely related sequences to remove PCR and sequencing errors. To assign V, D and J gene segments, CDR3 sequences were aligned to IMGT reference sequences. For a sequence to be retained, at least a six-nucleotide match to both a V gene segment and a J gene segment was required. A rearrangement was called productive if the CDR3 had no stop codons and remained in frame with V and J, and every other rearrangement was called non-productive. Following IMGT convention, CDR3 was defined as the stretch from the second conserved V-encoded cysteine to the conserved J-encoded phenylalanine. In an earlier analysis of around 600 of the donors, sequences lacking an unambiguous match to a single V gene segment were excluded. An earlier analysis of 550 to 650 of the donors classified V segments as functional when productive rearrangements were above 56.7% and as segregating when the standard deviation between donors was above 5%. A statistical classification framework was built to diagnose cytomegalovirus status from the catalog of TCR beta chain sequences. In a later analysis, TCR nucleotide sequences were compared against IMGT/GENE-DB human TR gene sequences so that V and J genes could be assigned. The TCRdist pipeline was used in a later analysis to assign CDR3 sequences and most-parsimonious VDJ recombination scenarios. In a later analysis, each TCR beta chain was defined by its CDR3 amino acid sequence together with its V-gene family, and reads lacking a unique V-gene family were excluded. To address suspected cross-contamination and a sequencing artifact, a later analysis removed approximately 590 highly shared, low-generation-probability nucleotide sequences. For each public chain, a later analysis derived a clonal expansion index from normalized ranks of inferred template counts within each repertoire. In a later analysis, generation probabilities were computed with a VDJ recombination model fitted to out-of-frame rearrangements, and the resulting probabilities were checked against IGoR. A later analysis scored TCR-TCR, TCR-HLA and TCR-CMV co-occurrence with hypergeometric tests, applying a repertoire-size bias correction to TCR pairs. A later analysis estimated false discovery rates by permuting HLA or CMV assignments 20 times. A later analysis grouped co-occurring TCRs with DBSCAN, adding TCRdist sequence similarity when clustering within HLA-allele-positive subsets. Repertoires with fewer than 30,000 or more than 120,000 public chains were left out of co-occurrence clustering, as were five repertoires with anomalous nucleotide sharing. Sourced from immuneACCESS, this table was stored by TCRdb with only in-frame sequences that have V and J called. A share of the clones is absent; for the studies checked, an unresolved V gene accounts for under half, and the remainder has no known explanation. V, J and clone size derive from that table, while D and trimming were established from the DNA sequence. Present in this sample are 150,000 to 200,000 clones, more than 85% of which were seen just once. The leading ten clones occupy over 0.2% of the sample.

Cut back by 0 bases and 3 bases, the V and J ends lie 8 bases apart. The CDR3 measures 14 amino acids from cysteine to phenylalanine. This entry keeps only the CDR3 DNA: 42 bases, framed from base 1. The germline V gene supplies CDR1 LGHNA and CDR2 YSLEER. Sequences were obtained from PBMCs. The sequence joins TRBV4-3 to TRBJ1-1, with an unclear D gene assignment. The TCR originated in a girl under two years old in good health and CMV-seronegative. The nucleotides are TGCGCCAGCAGCCAAGATCCCGGAGACACTGAAGCTTTCTTT. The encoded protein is CASSQDPGDTEAFF.